Following are 19 T cell receptor beta chains from one sample sequenced in a study of control samples from healthy donors and cancer patients. The protocol was immunoSEQ multiplex PCR, while the TCRdb copy is restricted to in-frame clones and leaves out a portion. The sample yields 96,000 or so clones, more than 85% seen once. Material: blood. These receptor sequences come from a man aged 18 to 29 in good health.

The rearrangement uses TRBV7-6 and TRBJ1-2; D ambiguous. Trimming removed 1 base from V and 4 bases from J, with 10 bases in between. This CDR3 contains 14 residues. The V gene's germline CDR1 is SGHVS and CDR2 FNYEAQ. In nucleotides, the CDR3 is TGTGCCAGCAGCTTAGAGGGCACCCGCTATGGCTACACCTTC. Protein product: CASSLEGTRYGYTF.

The gene calls are TRBV11-2 and TRBJ2-7; 8 bases agree with TRBD2. This CDR3 is 14 amino acids long. Germline assignment: CDR1 SGHAT and CDR2 FQNNGV. J lost 3 bases, V lost 2 bases, and 3 bases had no gene match. The CDR3 reads CASSLSGGLYEQYF. In nucleotides, the CDR3 is TGTGCCAGCAGCTTAAGCGGGGGCCTCTACGAGCAGTACTTC.

This clone is medium-sized. This sequence joins TRBV6-5 and TRBJ1-5, with TRBD1 matching 8 bases. V lost 5 bases to trimming and J lost 5 bases; unmatched junction nucleotides: 5. CDR3 length: 14 residues. Germline V gene sequence: CDR1 MNHEY, CDR2 SVGAGI. CDR3 nucleotide sequence: TGTGCCAGCAGTCCCAGGGGGCTCGATCAGCCCCAGCATTTT. As protein: CASSPRGLDQPQHF.

The chain employs TRBV6-2 or TRBV6-3 and TRBJ2-2; TRBD2 aligns across 14 bases. J lost 6 bases, V lost 5 bases, and 8 bases had no gene match. The length of the CDR3 is 17 residues. Germline loops: CDR1 MNHEY, CDR2 SVGEGT. CDR3 region: CASSLGLAGVAAGELFF. CDR3 in DNA: TGTGCCAGCAGTCTGGGACTAGCGGGAGTAGCCGCCGGGGAGCTGTTTTTT.

In this sample, this clone turned up once. The gene calls are TRBV7-2 and TRBJ2-7; possible D gene TRBD2, 6 bases. CDR3 length equals 14 residues. Germline values: CDR1 SGHTA, CDR2 FQGNSA. V was trimmed by 2 bases and J by 1 base, leaving 9 bases between them. The CDR3 sequence: CASSLPGASYEQYF. CDR3 nucleotide sequence: TGTGCCAGCAGCTTACCGGGAGCATCCTACGAGCAGTACTTC.

The J gene is TRBJ1-2, the V gene TRBV27, with 12 bases that match TRBD1. J gave up 3 bases and V 6 bases, and 11 bases lay outside the gene matches. CDR3 length equals 17 residues. The V gene's germline CDR1 is MNHEY and CDR2 SMNVEV (reference sequence). The CDR3 is CASSPGQGAEEYYGYTF. Here the CDR3 DNA reads TGTGCCAGCAGCCCGGGACAGGGGGCTGAGGAATACTATGGCTACACCTTC.

The rearrangement links TRBV27 to TRBJ1-5; TRBD1 aligns across 7 bases. V was pared by 5 bases and J by 7 bases, with 11 bases of the junction left unmatched. The CDR3 covers 15 residues. From germline, CDR1 is MNHEY and CDR2 SMNVEV (reference sequence). Written as DNA, the CDR3 is TGTGCCAGCAGTCTCTACTCGGACAGGAGGCAGCCCCAGCATTTT. Its translation: CASSLYSDRRQPQHF.

The chain links TRBV7-7 to TRBJ2-5; 10 bases align to TRBD2. Germline V CDR1 and CDR2: SSHAT, FNYEAQ (reference sequence). This CDR3 is built from 16 residues. Unmatched junction bases numbered 9, after V lost 4 bases and J lost 4 bases. CDR3 protein: CASSSGTSARGETQYF. In DNA form, the CDR3 reads TGTGCCAGCAGCTCAGGGACTAGCGCGAGAGGAGAGACCCAGTACTTC.

V gene TRBV27 combines with J gene TRBJ1-6; D not resolved. V was shortened by 5 bases and J by 5 bases, with 13 bases between the two germline ends. There are 15 residues in the CDR3. Germline V gene data show CDR1 as MNHEY and CDR2 as SMNVEV (reference sequence). The CDR3 DNA reads TGTGCCAGCAGTGTTTGGGTCGGAGATAATTCACCCCTCCACTTT. Its translation: CASSVWVGDNSPLHF.

This chain joins TRBV12-5 and TRBJ2-3, with D uncertain. Germline loops: CDR1 LGHNT, CDR2 FRNRAP. V was shortened by 5 bases and J by 2 bases, with 5 bases between the two germline ends. The CDR3 spans 12 residues. DNA of the CDR3: TGTGCTAGTGGTCTTCACACAGATACGCAGTATTTT. Translation: CASGLHTDTQYF.

J is TRBJ2-7 and V is TRBV7-2; D perhaps matches TRBD1 (5 bases). Germline values: CDR1 SGHTA, CDR2 FQGNSA. Trimming left V 5 bases short and J 5 bases short, with 16 bases between. The CDR3 runs 14 residues. The CDR3 DNA sequence: TGTGCCAGCAGCCTTATCTCCAGGGTAGACGAGCAGTACTTC. Translation gives CASSLISRVDEQYF.

V and J are TRBV7-9 and TRBJ1-2; TRBD1 agrees at 7 bases. CDR3 length equals 13 residues. From germline, CDR1 is SEHNR and CDR2 FQNEAQ (reference sequence). V shed 4 bases, J shed 7 bases, and the junction held 6 bases outside the gene matches. CDR3 in DNA: TGTGCCAGCAGCTCTACAGGGGAGGGTGGCTACACCTTC. Its translation is CASSSTGEGGYTF.

V and J are TRBV19 and TRBJ2-1; D not certain. Germline loops: CDR1 LNHDA, CDR2 SQIVND (reference sequence). V lost 3 bases, J lost 9 bases, and 12 bases lay in between. This CDR3 is 13 amino acids long. In nucleotides, the CDR3 is TGTGCCAGTAGTATCTCTAGTGCCGGTGAGCAGTTCTTC. Translated, it gives CASSISSAGEQFF.

This rearrangement joins TRBV19 to TRBJ1-2; D call uncertain. Germline assignment: CDR1 LNHDA and CDR2 SQIVND (reference sequence). The CDR3 contains 11 residues. The V end was cut by 3 bases, the J end by 12 bases, with 11 bases between. The CDR3 sequence is CASSIPPDDTF. The CDR3 nucleotides read TGTGCCAGTAGTATCCCCCCGGACGACACCTTC.

The CDR3 is CASSLYGPVYGYTF. CDR3 sequence (DNA): TGTGCCAGCAGCTTGTATGGGCCTGTCTATGGCTACACCTTC. The chain links TRBV5-8 to TRBJ1-2; D remains ambiguous. Trimming shortened V by 1 base and J by 4 bases, and 11 bases separated the two germline ends. Per the germline V gene, CDR1 is SGHTS and CDR2 is YDEGEE. The CDR3 runs 14 residues. Combining the CDR3 with reference TRBV5-8 and TRBJ1-2 gives the whole variable domain EAGVTQSPTHLIKTRGQQATLRCSPISGHTSVYWYQQALGLGLQFLLWYDEGEERNRGNFPPRFSGRQFPNYSSELNVNALELEDSALYLCASSLYGPVYGYTFGSGTRLTVV.

J is TRBJ2-1 and V is TRBV20-1; D remains unclear. Germline V gene sequence: CDR1 DFQATT, CDR2 SNEGSKA (reference sequence). This CDR3 is 11 amino acids long. Trimming removed 2 bases at V and 6 bases at J, with 5 bases between. The CDR3 coding sequence is TGCAGTGCTAGATGGGTCAATGAGCAGTTCTTC. Its protein is CSARWVNEQFF.

The V and J genes are TRBV6-8 and TRBJ2-2; D is unresolved. Germline loops: CDR1 MNHGY, CDR2 SAAAGT. This CDR3 comprises 18 residues. V lost 2 bases, J lost 4 bases, and 20 bases lay in between. The CDR3 loop reads CASSYASKVGPVTGELFF. The CDR3 DNA reads as TGTGCCAGCAGTTACGCCTCAAAGGTTGGCCCCGTCACCGGGGAGCTGTTTTTT.

The chain uses TRBV5-6 and TRBJ1-2, with 10 bases fitting TRBD1. The trim removed 3 bases at V and 6 bases at J, leaving 8 bases unmatched. This CDR3 spans 15 amino acids. Germline loops: CDR1 SGHDT, CDR2 YYEEEE. The CDR3 region has the DNA TGTGCCAGCAGCTGGACCGGGGGACAGGGGAATGGCTACACCTTC. This encodes CASSWTGGQGNGYTF.

The chain combines TRBV11-1 with TRBJ2-1; 7 positions agree with TRBD1. Germline V CDR1 and CDR2: SGHAT, FQDESV (reference sequence). V was clipped by 7 bases and J by 5 bases; unmatched bases: 11. This CDR3 region has 15 residues. The CDR3 nucleotides read TGTGCCAGCAAGCGGATGACAGGGCTAGACAATGAGCAGTTCTTC. Its protein is CASKRMTGLDNEQFF.